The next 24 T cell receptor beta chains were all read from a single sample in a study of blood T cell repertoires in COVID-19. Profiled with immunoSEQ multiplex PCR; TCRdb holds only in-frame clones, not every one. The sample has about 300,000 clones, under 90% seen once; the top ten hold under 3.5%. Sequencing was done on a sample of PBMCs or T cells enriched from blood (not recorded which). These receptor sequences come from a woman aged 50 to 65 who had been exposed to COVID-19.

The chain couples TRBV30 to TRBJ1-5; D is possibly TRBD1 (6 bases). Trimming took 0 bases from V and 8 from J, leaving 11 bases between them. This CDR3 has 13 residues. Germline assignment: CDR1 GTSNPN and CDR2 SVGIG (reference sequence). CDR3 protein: CAWSVQGAEPQHF. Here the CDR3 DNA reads TGTGCCTGGAGTGTACAGGGTGCGGAGCCCCAGCATTTT.

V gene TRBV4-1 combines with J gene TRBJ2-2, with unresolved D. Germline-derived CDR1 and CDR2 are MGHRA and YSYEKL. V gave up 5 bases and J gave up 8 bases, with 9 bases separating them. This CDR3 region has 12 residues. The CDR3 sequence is CASSWPWGELFF. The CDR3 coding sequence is TGCGCCAGCAGCTGGCCGTGGGGGGAGCTGTTTTTT.

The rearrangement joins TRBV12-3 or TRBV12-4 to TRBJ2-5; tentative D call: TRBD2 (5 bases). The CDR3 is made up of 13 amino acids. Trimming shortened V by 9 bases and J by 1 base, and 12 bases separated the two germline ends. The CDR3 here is CASGRGRQETQYF. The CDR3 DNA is TGTGCCAGTGGGCGAGGGCGCCAAGAGACCCAGTACTTC.

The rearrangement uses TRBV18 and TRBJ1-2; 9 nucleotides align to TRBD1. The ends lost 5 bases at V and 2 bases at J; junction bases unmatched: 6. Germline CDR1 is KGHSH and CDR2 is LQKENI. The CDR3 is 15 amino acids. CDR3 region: CASSTRDRVNYGYTF. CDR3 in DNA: TGTGCCAGCTCAACCCGGGACAGGGTAAACTATGGCTACACCTTC. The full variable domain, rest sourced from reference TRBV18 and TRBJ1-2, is NAGVMQNPRHLVRRRGQEARLRCSPMKGHSHVYWYRQLPEEGLKFMVYLQKENIIDESGMPKERFSAEFPKEGPSILRIQQVVRGDSAAYFCASSTRDRVNYGYTFGSGTRLTVV.

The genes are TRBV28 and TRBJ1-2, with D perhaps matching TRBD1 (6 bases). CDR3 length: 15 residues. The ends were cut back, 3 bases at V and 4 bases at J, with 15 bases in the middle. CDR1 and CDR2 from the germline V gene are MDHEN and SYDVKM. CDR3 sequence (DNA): TGTGCCAGCAGTTTGACAGGTTCAAGGGCCTATGGCTACACCTTC. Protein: CASSLTGSRAYGYTF.

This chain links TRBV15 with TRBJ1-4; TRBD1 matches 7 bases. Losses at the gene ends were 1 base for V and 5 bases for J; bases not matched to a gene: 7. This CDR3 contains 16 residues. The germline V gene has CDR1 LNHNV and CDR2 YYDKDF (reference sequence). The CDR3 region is CATSRAGTVVNEKLFF. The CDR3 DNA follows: TGTGCCACCAGCAGAGCCGGGACAGTTGTCAATGAAAAACTGTTTTTT.

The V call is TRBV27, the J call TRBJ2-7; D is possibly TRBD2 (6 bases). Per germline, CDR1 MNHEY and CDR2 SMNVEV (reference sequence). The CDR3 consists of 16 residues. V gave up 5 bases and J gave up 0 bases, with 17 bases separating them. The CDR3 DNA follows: TGTGCCAGCAGTCCACACCCATCTAGCGTCTCCTACGAGCAGTACTTC. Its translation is CASSPHPSSVSYEQYF.

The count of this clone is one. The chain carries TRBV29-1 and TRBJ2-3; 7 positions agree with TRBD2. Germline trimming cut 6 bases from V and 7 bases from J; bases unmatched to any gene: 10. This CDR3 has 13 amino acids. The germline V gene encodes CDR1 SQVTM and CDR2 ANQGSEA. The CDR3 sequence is CSVNWDYTYTQYF. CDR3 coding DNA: TGCAGCGTCAACTGGGACTACACCTATACGCAGTATTTT.

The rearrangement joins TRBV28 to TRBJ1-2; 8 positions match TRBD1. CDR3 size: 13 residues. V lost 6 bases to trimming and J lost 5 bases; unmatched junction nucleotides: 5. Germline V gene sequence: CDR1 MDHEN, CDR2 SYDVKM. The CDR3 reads CASSWGQVYGYTF. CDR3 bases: TGTGCCAGCAGCTGGGGACAGGTATATGGCTACACCTTC.

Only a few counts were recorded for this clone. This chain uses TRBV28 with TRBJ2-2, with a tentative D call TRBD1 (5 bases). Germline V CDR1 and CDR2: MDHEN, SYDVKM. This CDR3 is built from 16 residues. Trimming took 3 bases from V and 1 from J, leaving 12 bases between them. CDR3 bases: TGTGCCAGCAGTTTCCGCCGACAGCTGAACACCGGGGAGCTGTTTTTT. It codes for CASSFRRQLNTGELFF.

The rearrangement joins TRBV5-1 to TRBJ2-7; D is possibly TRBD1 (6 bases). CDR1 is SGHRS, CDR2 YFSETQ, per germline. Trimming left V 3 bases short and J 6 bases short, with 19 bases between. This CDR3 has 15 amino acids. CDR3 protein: CASSSYGTQGTEQYF. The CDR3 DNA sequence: TGCGCCAGCAGCTCGTACGGGACCCAGGGGACCGAGCAGTACTTC.

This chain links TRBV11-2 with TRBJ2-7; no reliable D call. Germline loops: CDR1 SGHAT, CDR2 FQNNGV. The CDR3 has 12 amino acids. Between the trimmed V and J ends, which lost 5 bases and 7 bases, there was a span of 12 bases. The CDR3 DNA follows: TGTGCCAGCAGCGCCACCACTACGGAGCAGTACTTC. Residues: CASSATTTEQYF. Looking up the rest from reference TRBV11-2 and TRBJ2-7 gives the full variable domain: EAGVAQSPRYKIIEKRQSVAFWCNPISGHATLYWYQQILGQGPKLLIQFQNNGVVDDSQLPKDRFSAERLKGVDSTLKIQPAKLEDSAVYLCASSATTTEQYFGPGTRLTVT.

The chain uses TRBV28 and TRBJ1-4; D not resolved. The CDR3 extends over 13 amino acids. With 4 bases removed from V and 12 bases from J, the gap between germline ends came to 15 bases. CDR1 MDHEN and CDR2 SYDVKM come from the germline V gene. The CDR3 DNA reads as TGTGCCAGCAGTTCCGGAGGTTGGGTTGAACTGTTTTTT. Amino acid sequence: CASSSGGWVELFF.

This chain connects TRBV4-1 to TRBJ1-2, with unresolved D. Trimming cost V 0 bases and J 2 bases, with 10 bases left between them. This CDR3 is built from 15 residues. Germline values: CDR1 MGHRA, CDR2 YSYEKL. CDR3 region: CASSQDHPGNYGYTF. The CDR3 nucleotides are TGCGCCAGCAGCCAAGATCATCCAGGAAACTATGGCTACACCTTC.

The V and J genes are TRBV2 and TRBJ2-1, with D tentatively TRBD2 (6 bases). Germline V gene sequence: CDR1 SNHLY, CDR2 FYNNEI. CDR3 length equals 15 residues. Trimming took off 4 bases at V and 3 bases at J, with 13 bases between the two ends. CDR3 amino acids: CASSGDGGYYNEQFF. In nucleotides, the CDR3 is TGTGCCAGCAGTGGGGACGGGGGTTACTACAATGAGCAGTTCTTC.

The CDR3 spells CASSVSTGTAYEQYF. CDR3 coding DNA: TGTGCCAGCAGCGTCTCAACCGGGACAGCTTACGAGCAGTACTTC. The chain uses TRBV5-5 and TRBJ2-7; 7 bases match TRBD1. Germline CDR1 is SGHKS and CDR2 is YYEKEE (reference sequence). The CDR3 totals 15 residues. The ends lost 4 bases at V and 4 bases at J; junction bases unmatched: 11.

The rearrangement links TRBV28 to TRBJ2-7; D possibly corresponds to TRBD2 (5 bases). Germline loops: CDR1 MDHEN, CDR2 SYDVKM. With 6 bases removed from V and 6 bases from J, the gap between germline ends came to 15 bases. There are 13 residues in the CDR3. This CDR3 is CASSPLQSGEQYF. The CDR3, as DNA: TGTGCCAGCAGCCCCCTTCAAAGCGGCGAGCAGTACTTC.

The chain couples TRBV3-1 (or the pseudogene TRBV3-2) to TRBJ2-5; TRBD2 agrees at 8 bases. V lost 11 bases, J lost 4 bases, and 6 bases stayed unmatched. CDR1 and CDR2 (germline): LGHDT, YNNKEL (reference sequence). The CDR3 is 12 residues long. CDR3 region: CASRTSRETQYF. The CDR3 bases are TGTGCCTCCAGGACTAGCAGAGAGACCCAGTACTTC.

The CDR3 bases are TGTGCCTGGAGTGTTAGGTGGGTGGAGGGCGAGCAGTACTTC. Translated, it gives CAWSVRWVEGEQYF. J is TRBJ2-7 and V is TRBV30; D perhaps matches TRBD2 (6 bases). CDR1 is GTSNPN and CDR2 is SVGIG in the germline V gene (reference sequence). Trimming cost V 0 bases and J 6 bases, with 15 bases left between them. This CDR3 spans 14 amino acids.

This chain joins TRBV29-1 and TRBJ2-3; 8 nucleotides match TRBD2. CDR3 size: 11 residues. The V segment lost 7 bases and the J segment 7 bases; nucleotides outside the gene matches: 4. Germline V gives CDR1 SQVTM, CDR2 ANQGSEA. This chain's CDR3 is CSAGLAYTQYF. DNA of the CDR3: TGCAGCGCCGGACTAGCTTATACGCAGTATTTT.

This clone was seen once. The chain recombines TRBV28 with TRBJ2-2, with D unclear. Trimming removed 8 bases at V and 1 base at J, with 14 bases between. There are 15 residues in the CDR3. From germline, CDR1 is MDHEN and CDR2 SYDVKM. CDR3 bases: TGTGCCAGCCGATATTCGGAGTTGAACACCGGGGAGCTGTTTTTT. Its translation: CASRYSELNTGELFF.

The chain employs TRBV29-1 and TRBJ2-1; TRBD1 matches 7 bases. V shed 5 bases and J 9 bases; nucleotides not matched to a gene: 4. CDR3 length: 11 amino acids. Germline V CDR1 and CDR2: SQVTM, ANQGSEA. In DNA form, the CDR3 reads TGCAGCGTTCTTTCAGGGGGTGAGCAGTTCTTC. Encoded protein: CSVLSGGEQFF.

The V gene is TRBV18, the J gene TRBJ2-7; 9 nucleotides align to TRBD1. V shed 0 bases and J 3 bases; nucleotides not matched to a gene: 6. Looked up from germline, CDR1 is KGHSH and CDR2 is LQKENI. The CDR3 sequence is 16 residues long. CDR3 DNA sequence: TGTGCCAGCTCACCACCCACAGGGGGCCTTTTCTACGAGCAGTACTTC. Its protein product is CASSPPTGGLFYEQYF.

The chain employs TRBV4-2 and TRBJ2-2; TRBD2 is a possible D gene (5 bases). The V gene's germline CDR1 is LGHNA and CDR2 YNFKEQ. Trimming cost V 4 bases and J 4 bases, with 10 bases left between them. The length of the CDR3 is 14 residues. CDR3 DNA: TGTGCCAGCAGCCCCTCCGCGGGCACCGGGGAGCTGTTTTTT. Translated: CASSPSAGTGELFF.